The clone carrying this T cell receptor beta chain occurred many times. Its antigen is still unknown. This sample stems from a study of T cells in Graves' hyperthyroidism and ophthalmopathy. The study, taken as a whole, reports: Model-based prediction identified ophthalmopathy a median approximately 6.2 months prior to its onset. Blood samples included most of the expanded thyroid clonotypes exceeding 0.001.

The TCR beta CDR3 regions underwent amplification using RNA transcripts as the source. The HTBI primer set served for first-round RT-PCR of the TCR CDR3. TCRdb redid the calling of the multiplex PCR reads with MiXCR, one entry per CDR3 protein. The sample has 250,000 to 300,000 distinct CDR3 sequences, about 14% seen once. Hyperthyroidism in the patients, aged 18 to 65, was newly diagnosed and under 2 months in duration. Per germline, CDR1 SGHAT and CDR2 FQNNGV. The V end was cut by 3 bases, the J end by 5 bases, with 25 bases between. The CDR3 length is 18 residues. The source of this sequence is a woman aged 25 to 39 with Graves' hyperthyroidism that later progressed to Graves' ophthalmopathy. The sample was blood. The V and J genes are TRBV11-2 and TRBJ2-5, with D perhaps assigned TRBD1 or TRBD2 (5 bases each). The CDR3 DNA is TGTGCCAGCAGCTTCGACGGGACCCTAGACAGCTTTCTCGAGACCCAGTACTTC. This translates into CASSFDGTLDSFLETQYF.